This T cell receptor beta chain was obtained from a study of shared clonotypes between healthy human individuals. Study context: Each donor had three CD4 naive, three CD4 memory, two CD8 naive and one CD8 memory plate. Study findings and constraints: It was the non-shared clonotypes that had lower generation probabilities than clonotypes shared by all four donors. Donor clonotype sharing was expected to depend on sequencing depth.

Cells designated naive CD8 were CD45RO-negative and were positively selected for CCR7, with terminally differentiated effector memory CD45RA+ cells excluded. This table comes from immunoSEQ multiplex PCR, and its TCRdb copy is limited to in-frame clones, with some not included. The repertoire has fewer than 1 million clones, about 96% of them found once; the top ten carry less than 0.3%. V lost 8 bases to trimming and J lost 9 bases, with 17 bases between them. Germline V CDR1 and CDR2: WSHSY, SAAADI. The CDR3 contains 13 residues. Worth noting for this clone: Its antigen is still unknown.

The sequencing sample was made of naive CD8+ T cells sorted from blood. The chain is built from TRBV10-2 and TRBJ2-1; a weak D match, TRBD1 (5 bases). The sequence derives from a man aged 30 to 45 in good health. The CDR3 here is CASAADIWGEQFF. The CDR3 DNA is TGCGCCAGCGCCGCGGACATTTGGGGTGAGCAGTTCTTC.